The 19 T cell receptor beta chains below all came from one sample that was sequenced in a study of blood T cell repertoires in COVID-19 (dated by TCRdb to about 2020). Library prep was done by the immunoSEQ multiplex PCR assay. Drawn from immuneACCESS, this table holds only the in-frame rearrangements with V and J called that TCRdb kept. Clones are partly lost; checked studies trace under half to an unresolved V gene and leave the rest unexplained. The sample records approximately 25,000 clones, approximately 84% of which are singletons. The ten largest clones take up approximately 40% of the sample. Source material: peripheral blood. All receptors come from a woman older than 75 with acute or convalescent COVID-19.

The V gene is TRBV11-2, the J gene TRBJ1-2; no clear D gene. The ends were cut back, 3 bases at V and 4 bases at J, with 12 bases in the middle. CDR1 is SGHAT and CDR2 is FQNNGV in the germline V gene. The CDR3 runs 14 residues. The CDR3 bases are TGTGCCAGCAGCTTCGCATTTGCTACCTATGGCTACACCTTC. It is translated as CASSFAFATYGYTF.

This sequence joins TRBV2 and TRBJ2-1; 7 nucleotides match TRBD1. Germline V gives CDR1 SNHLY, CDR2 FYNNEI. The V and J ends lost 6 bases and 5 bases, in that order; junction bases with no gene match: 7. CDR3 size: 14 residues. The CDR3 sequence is CASRPGQWDNEQFF. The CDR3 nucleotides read TGTGCCAGCAGACCGGGACAGTGGGACAATGAGCAGTTCTTC.

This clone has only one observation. CDR3 nucleotides: TGTGCCAGCAGTTCGCCCCGGGAGACCCAGTACTTC. The encoded protein is CASSSPRETQYF. This sequence joins TRBV28 and TRBJ2-5, with D uncertain. The germline V gene has CDR1 MDHEN and CDR2 SYDVKM. The length of the CDR3 is 12 residues. Trimming shortened V by 4 bases and J by 5 bases, and 8 bases separated the two germline ends.

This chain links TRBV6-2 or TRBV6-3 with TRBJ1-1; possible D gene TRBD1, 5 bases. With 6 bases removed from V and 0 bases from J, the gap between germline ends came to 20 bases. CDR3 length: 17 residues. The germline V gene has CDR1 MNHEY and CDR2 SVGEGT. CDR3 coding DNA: TGTGCCAGCAGCCCTAGGCCACCTCCCAGGGTGAACACTGAAGCTTTCTTT. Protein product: CASSPRPPPRVNTEAFF.

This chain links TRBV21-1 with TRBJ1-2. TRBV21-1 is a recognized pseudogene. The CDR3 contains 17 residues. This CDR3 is CAISQHDSGGRVYGYTF. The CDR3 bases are TGTGCCATCAGCCAACACGACAGCGGGGGGCGTGTTTATGGCTACACCTTC.

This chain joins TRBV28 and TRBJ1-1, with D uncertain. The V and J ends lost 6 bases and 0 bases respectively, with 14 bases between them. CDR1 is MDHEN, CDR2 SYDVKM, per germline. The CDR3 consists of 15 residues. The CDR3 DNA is TGTGCCAGCAGAGGACCGGGGAGAATGAACACTGAAGCTTTCTTT. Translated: CASRGPGRMNTEAFF.

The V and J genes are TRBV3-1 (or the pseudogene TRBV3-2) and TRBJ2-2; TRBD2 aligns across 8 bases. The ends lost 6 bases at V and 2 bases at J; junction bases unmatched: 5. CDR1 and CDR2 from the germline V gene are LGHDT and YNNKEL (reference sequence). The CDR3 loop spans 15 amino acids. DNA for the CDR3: TGTGCCAGCAGTCCTACTAGCGGTAACACCGGGGAGCTGTTTTTT. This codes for CASSPTSGNTGELFF.

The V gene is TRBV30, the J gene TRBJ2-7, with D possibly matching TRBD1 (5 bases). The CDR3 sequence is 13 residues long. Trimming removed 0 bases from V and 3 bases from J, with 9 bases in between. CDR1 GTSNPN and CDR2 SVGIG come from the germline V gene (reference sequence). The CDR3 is CAWSVNQGYEQYF. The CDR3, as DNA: TGTGCCTGGAGTGTAAACCAGGGCTACGAGCAGTACTTC.

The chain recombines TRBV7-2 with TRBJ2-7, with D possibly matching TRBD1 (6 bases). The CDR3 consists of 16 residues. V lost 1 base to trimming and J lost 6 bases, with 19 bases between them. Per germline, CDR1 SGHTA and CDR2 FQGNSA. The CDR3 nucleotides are TGTGCCAGCAGCTTAGGGGGGCGCCCCCCTCCCACCGAGCAGTACTTC. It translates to CASSLGGRPPPTEQYF.

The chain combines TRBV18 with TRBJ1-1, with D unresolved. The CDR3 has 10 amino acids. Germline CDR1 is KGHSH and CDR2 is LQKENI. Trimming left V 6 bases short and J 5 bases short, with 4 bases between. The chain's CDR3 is CASSATEAFF. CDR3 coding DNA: TGTGCCAGCTCCGCGACTGAAGCTTTCTTT.

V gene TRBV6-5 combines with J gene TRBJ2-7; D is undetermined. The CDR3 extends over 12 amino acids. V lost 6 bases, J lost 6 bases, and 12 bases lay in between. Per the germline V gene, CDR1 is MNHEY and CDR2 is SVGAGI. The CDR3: CASRYPSGEQYF. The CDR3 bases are TGTGCCAGCAGATACCCCTCGGGCGAGCAGTACTTC.

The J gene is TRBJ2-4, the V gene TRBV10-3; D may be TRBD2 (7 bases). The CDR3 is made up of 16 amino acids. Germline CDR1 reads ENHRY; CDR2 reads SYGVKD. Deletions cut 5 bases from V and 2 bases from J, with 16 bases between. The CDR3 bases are TGTGCCATCAGTCTCGGGGGGCAGGGAACCAAAAACATTCAGTACTTC. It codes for CAISLGGQGTKNIQYF.

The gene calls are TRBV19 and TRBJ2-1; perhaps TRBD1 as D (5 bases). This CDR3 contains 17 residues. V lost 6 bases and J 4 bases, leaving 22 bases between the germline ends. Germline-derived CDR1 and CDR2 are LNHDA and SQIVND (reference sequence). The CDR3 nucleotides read TGTGCCAGTAGCAACCCCACAGGCCTTCGTGTATACAATGAGCAGTTCTTC. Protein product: CASSNPTGLRVYNEQFF.

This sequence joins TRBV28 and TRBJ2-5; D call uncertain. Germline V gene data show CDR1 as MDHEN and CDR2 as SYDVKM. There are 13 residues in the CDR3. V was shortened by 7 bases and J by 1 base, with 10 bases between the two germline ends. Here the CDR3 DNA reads TGTGCCAGCACCCGACAACTCCAAGAGACCCAGTACTTC. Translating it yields CASTRQLQETQYF.

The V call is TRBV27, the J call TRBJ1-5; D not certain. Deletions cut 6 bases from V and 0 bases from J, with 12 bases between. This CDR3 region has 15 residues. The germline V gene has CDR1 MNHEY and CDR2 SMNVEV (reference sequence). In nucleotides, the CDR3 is TGTGCCAGCAGCCACGACGCGGATAGCAATCAGCCCCAGCATTTT. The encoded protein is CASSHDADSNQPQHF.

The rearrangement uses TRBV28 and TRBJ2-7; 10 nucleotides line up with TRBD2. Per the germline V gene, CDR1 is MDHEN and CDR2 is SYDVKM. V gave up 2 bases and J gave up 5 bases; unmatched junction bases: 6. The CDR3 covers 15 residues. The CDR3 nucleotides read TGTGCCAGCAGTTTAGGGGCTAGCGGGAGCAACGAGCAGTACTTC. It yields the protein CASSLGASGSNEQYF.

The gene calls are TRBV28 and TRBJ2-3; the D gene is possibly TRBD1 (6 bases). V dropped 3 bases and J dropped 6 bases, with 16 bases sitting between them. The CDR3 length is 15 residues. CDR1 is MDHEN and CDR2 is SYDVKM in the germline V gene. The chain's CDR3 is CASSFLQGWADTQYF. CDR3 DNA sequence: TGTGCCAGCAGTTTTCTGCAGGGGTGGGCGGATACGCAGTATTTT.

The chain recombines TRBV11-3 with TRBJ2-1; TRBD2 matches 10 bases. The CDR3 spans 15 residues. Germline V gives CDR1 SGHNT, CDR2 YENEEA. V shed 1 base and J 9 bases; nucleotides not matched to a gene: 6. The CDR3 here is CASSLGASGSVEQFF. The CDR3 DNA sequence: TGTGCCAGCAGCTTAGGGGCTAGCGGGAGTGTTGAGCAGTTCTTC.

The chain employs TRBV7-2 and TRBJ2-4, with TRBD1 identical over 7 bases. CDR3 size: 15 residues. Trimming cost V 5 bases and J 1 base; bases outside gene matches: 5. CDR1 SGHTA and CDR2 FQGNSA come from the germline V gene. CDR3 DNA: TGTGCCAGCAGCGCACAGGGGAACGCCAAAAACATTCAGTACTTC. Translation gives CASSAQGNAKNIQYF.